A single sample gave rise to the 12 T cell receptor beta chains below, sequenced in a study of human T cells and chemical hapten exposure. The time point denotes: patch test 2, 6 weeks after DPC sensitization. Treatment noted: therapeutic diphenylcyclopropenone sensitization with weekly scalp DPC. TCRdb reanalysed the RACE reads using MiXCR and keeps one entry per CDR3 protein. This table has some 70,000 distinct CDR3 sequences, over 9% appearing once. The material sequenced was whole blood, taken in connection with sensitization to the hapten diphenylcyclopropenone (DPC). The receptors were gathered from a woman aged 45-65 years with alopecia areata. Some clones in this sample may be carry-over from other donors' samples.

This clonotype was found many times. The CDR3 DNA follows: TGTGCCAGCAGCCAAGGGCCAGTTTACCAGCCCCAGCATTTT. It specifies CASSQGPVYQPQHF. The J gene is TRBJ1-5, the V gene TRBV3-1, with no clear D. This CDR3 is 14 amino acids long. Germline lookup yields CDR1 LGHDT and CDR2 YNNKEL (reference sequence). Trimming stripped 1 base from V and 7 bases from J, with 11 bases between.

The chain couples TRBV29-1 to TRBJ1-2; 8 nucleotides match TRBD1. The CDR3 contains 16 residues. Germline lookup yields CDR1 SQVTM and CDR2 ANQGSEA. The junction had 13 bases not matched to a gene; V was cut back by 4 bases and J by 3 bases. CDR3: CSVASRVGQGYYGYTF. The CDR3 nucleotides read TGCAGCGTTGCTAGCCGCGTCGGACAGGGATACTATGGCTACACCTTC.

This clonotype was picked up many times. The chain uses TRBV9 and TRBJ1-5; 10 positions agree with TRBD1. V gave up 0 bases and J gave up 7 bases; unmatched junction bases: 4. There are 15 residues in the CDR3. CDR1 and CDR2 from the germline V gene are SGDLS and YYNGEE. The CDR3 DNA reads TGTGCCAGCAGCGTAGGACAGGGGGCGGGGCAGCCCCAGCATTTT. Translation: CASSVGQGAGQPQHF.

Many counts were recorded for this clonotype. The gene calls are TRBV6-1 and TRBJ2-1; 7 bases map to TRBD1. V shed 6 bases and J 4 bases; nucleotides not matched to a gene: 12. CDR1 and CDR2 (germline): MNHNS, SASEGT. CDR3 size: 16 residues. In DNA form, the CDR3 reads TGTGCCAGCAGGGGGACCCCGGGACAGACATACAATGAGCAGTTCTTC. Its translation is CASRGTPGQTYNEQFF.

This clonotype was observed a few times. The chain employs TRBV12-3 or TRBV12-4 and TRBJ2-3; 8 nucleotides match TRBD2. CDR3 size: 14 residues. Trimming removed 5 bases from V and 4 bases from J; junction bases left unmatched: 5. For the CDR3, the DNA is TGTGCCAGCAGTAAGCGGGAGCGTGCAGATACGCAGTATTTT. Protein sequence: CASSKRERADTQYF.

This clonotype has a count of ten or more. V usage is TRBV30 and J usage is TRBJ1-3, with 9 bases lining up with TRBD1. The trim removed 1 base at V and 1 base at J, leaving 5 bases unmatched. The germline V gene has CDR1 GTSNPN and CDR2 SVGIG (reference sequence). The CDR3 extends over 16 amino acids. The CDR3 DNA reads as TGTGCCTGGAGTGGATCCGGGACAGGGTCTGGAAACACCATATATTTT. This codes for CAWSGSGTGSGNTIYF.

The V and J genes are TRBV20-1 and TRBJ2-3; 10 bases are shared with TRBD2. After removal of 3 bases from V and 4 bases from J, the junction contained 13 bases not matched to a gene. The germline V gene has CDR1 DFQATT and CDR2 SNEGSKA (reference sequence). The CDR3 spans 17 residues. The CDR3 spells CSASLAGVSRSADTQYF. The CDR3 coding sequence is TGCAGTGCTAGTCTAGCGGGAGTTAGCAGAAGCGCAGATACGCAGTATTTT.

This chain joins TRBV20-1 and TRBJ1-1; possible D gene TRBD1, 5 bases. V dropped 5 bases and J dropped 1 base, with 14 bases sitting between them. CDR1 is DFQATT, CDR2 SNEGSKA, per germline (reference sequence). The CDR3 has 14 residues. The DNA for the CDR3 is TGCAGTGCTGGTAGGGGACGGAGGAACACTGAAGCTTTCTTT. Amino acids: CSAGRGRRNTEAFF.

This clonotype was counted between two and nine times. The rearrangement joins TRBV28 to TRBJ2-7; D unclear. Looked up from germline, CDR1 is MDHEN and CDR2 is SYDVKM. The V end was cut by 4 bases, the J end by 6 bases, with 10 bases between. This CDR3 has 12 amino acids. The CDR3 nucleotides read TGTGCCAGCAGTTCAACAACAAGCGAGCAGTACTTC. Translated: CASSSTTSEQYF. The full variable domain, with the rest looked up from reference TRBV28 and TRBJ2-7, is DVKVTQSSRYLVKRTGEKVFLECVQDMDHENMFWYRQDPGLGLRLIYFSYDVKMKEKGDIPEGYSVSREKKERFSLILESASTNQTSMYLCASSSTTSEQYFGPGTRLTVT.

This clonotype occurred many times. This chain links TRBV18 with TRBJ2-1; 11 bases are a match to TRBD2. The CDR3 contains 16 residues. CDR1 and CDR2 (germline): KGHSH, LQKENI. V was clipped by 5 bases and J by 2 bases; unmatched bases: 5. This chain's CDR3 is CASSELAGAPYNEQFF. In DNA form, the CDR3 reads TGTGCCAGCTCAGAACTAGCGGGAGCCCCCTACAATGAGCAGTTCTTC.

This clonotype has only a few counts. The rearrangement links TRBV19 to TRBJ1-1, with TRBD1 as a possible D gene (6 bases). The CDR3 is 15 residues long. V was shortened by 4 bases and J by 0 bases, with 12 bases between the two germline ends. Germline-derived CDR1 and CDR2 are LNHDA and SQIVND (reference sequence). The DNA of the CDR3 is TGTGCCAGTAGTAGAGGACAGAGATTGAACACTGAAGCTTTCTTT. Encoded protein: CASSRGQRLNTEAFF.

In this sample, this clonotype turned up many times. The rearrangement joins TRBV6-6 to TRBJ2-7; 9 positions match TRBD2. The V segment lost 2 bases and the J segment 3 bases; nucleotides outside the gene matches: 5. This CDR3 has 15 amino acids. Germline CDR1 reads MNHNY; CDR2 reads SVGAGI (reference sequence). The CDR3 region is CASSYGAGGGYEQYF. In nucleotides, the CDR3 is TGTGCCAGCAGTTACGGTGCGGGAGGGGGCTACGAGCAGTACTTC.